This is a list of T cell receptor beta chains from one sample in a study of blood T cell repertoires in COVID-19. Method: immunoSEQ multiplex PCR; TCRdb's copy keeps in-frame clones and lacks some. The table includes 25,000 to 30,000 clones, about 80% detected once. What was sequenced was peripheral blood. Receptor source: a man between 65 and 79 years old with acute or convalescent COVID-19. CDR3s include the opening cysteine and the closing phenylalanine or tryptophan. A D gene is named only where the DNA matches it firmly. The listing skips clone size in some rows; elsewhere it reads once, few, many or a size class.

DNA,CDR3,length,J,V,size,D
TGTGCCTGGAGTAGGGACTATAGCAATCAGCCCCAGCATTTT,CAWSRDYSNQPQHF,14,TRBJ1-5,TRBV30,-,-
TGTGCCACCTCTACGGGGAATCAGCCCCAGCATTTT,CATSTGNQPQHF,12,TRBJ1-5,TRBV6-5,once,-
TGTGCCAGCAGCTTAAAACCAGGGTTTGGCTACACCTTC,CASSLKPGFGYTF,13,TRBJ1-2,TRBV7-3,-,-
TGCGCCAGCAGCCAAGATTTGGCAGAAAGCACAGATACGCAGTATTTT,CASSQDLAESTDTQYF,16,TRBJ2-3,TRBV4-3,-,-
TGCGCCAGCAGCTCGGGACAGCTACTTACACGAGAGACCCAGTACTTC,CASSSGQLLTRETQYF,16,TRBJ2-5,TRBV5-1,few,TRBD1
TGCGCCAGCAGCTTGGACCAGGGGGCTGGCGAGCAGTACTTC,CASSLDQGAGEQYF,14,TRBJ2-7,TRBV5-1,-,TRBD1
TGTGCCAGCAGTTTCAGACTAGCGGCCACAGATACGCAGTATTTT,CASSFRLAATDTQYF,15,TRBJ2-3,TRBV27,-,TRBD2
TGTGCCAGCAGTGCACGAACCCAAACATCGTGGTATGGCTACACCTTC,CASSARTQTSWYGYTF,16,TRBJ1-2,TRBV6-1,-,-
TGTGCCTGGAGGGTTCGGGACAGGGGGCTGGGCTACACCTTC,CAWRVRDRGLGYTF,14,TRBJ1-2,TRBV30,-,TRBD1
TGTGCCAGCAGTCCCGTGGACAGGGGGAACTATGGCTACACCTTC,CASSPVDRGNYGYTF,15,TRBJ1-2,TRBV28,-,TRBD1
TGTGCCAGCAGTTCCCAGGGGCAGGTTAACACTGAAGCTTTCTTT,CASSSQGQVNTEAFF,15,TRBJ1-1,TRBV28,-,-
TGTGCCAGCAGCCGAGACAGGGTCGCAGAGACCCAGTACTTC,CASSRDRVAETQYF,14,TRBJ2-5,TRBV14,once,TRBD1
TGTGCCAGCAGCTCAAGGAGGTCCTACAATGAGCAGTTCTTC,CASSSRRSYNEQFF,14,TRBJ2-1,TRBV7-2,-,-
TGTGCCAGCAGCAGCAACAGGGGTTCCTACGAGCAGTACTTC,CASSSNRGSYEQYF,14,TRBJ2-7,TRBV7-9,-,TRBD1
TGTGCCAGCAGACGCCCGGGACACCGAGGGGAGACCCAGTACTTC,CASRRPGHRGETQYF,15,TRBJ2-5,TRBV28,few,-
TGTGCCTCGCGGGCGGATCCTACAGATACGCAGTATTTT,CASRADPTDTQYF,13,TRBJ2-3,TRBV12-5,-,-
TGTGCCAGCAGCGCAAGTGGGCGGGGACCTCAAGAGACCCAGTACTTC,CASSASGRGPQETQYF,16,TRBJ2-5,TRBV9,-,-
TGTGCCAGCAGTTACTCGACAGGGGGGGGAAACACCATATATTTT,CASSYSTGGGNTIYF,15,TRBJ1-3,TRBV6-5,-,TRBD1
TGTGCCAGCAGCCAGGGGATAACAGGGGGCGATCAGCCCCAGCATTTT,CASSQGITGGDQPQHF,16,TRBJ1-5,TRBV4-2,-,TRBD1
TGTGCCACCAGCAGAGTCGCTAGCGGGGGGGTGGAGACCCAGTACTTC,CATSRVASGGVETQYF,16,TRBJ2-5,TRBV15,-,TRBD2
TGTGCCAGCAGCGCTAACAGGAGCAATCAGCCCCAGCATTTT,CASSANRSNQPQHF,14,TRBJ1-5,TRBV11-3,-,-
TGTGCCAGCAGCCCATCCAGGACAGCAAAAGAGACCCAGTACTTC,CASSPSRTAKETQYF,15,TRBJ2-5,TRBV28,-,-
TGTGCCAGCAGCCCTTCTGGAAACACCATATATTTT,CASSPSGNTIYF,12,TRBJ1-3,TRBV6-6,-,-
TGTGCCAGCAGTCGCCGGACAGGGGACGGCTACACCTTC,CASSRRTGDGYTF,13,TRBJ1-2,TRBV12-3/TRBV12-4,-,TRBD1
TGTGCCAGCAGCTTAGGGCGGGAGCAGGGAACGCAGTATTTT,CASSLGREQGTQYF,14,TRBJ2-3,TRBV7-2,-,TRBD2
TGTGCCAGCAGCGGCTCAGGTACGAACACCGGGGAGCTGTTTTTT,CASSGSGTNTGELFF,15,TRBJ2-2,TRBV5-4,medium-sized,-
TGTGCCAGTAGTATCAAGCGGGGGATCACAGATACGCAGTATTTT,CASSIKRGITDTQYF,15,TRBJ2-3,TRBV19,once,TRBD2
TGTGCCAGCAGTCTTTTATTTTCTGGGGCCAACGTCCTGACTTTC,CASSLLFSGANVLTF,15,TRBJ2-6,TRBV6-2/TRBV6-3,-,-
TGTGCCAGCAGTCCTAGGGGGTATGGCTACACCTTC,CASSPRGYGYTF,12,TRBJ1-2,TRBV7-9,once,-
TGTGCCAGTAGTCCTATATGGACTACTAGCGCCAATGAGCAGTTCTTC,CASSPIWTTSANEQFF,16,TRBJ2-1,TRBV19,few,TRBD2
TGTGCCAGCAGTTTCCGGGGGGCTGAAGCTTTCTTT,CASSFRGAEAFF,12,TRBJ1-1,TRBV6-5,once,-
TGTGCCAGCAGGGACAGGGGCTACGAGCAGTACTTC,CASRDRGYEQYF,12,TRBJ2-7,TRBV27,-,TRBD1
TGTGCCAGCAGCTTAATCGAGGGGGGGAATTCACCCCTCCACTTT,CASSLIEGGNSPLHF,15,TRBJ1-6,TRBV7-9,-,-
TGTGCCAGCAGCTCAGCAGGCGGTCGCAGCGAGCAGTACTTC,CASSSAGGRSEQYF,14,TRBJ2-7,TRBV7-9,few,-
TGTGCCAGCAGCTCTGGTTTGGGGGACAGGGGAAGTGGAAACACCATATATTTT,CASSSGLGDRGSGNTIYF,18,TRBJ1-3,TRBV5-5,few,TRBD1
TGTGCCAGTAGCCCACTAGCGGGAGGCTACGAGCAGTACTTC,CASSPLAGGYEQYF,14,TRBJ2-7,TRBV19,-,TRBD2
TGTGCCAGCAGTGAGGGACAGGGGGCTTTTTACGAGCAGTACTTC,CASSEGQGAFYEQYF,15,TRBJ2-7,TRBV6-1,-,TRBD1
TGTGCCAGCAGCCCTCTCGGGTCGGAAGGTGGGACCCAGTACTTC,CASSPLGSEGGTQYF,15,TRBJ2-5,TRBV6-6,-,-
TGTGCCAGCCTCGGGTACCAAGAGACCCAGTACTTC,CASLGYQETQYF,12,TRBJ2-5,TRBV5-6,-,-